This TCR beta chain is from a study of breast tumors, draining lymph nodes, adjacent tissues. Axillary draining lymph nodes of breast cancer patients supplied the node samples. MiXCR, run by TCRdb on the multiplex PCR reads, gives a single entry per CDR3 protein. The repertoire holds about 200,000 distinct CDR3 sequences, roughly 31% seen once, with roughly 4% in the top ten. General study results and limits: Tumor and nontumor repertoires were significantly more similar in luminal-like than in basal-like breast cancer.

The CDR3 consists of 15 residues. The V gene lost 6 bases and the J gene lost 1 base, with 13 bases spanning the gap. In germline, CDR1 is SNHLY, CDR2 FYNNEI. This clonotype was seen ten or more times. Its antigen is undetermined. V and J are TRBV2 and TRBJ1-5, with a tentative D call TRBD1 (5 bases). The sequenced material came from axillary lymph node tissue. The sequence was obtained from a female donor with breast cancer. Some clones in this sample may be carry-over from other donors' samples. The CDR3 spells CASRWEGRSNQPQHF. The CDR3 region has the DNA TGTGCCAGCAGGTGGGAGGGACGGAGCAATCAGCCCCAGCATTTT. Full variable domain (remainder filled in from reference TRBV2 and TRBJ1-5): EPEVTQTPSHQVTQMGQEVILRCVPISNHLYFYWYRQILGQKVEFLVSFYNNEISEKSEIFDDQFSVERPDGSNFTLKIRSTKLEDSAMYFCASRWEGRSNQPQHFGDGTRLSIL.